Listed below are T cell receptor beta chains from one sample, sequenced in a study of PD-1 blockade in classical Hodgkin lymphoma. Sequenced by immunoSEQ multiplex PCR; TCRdb stores in-frame clones only, minus some. The top ten hold roughly 15% of the sample, which has about 93,000 clones, 75% to 85% seen once. The sample here was peripheral blood mononuclear cells (PBMCs), taken before the second cycle of nivolumab. The source of these receptors is a human donor with classical Hodgkin lymphoma. Each CDR3 is given with its conserved first and last residue. The order of the fields is clone size, D gene, V gene, J gene, CDR3 protein, CDR3 DNA. A D gene is named only where the DNA matches it firmly. Rows may omit the clone size; those that give it use once, few, many or a size class.

.	TRBD2	TRBV5-6	TRBJ2-7	CASSVTSGPLEQYF	TGTGCCAGCAGCGTGACTAGCGGCCCTCTCGAGCAGTACTTC
.	.	TRBV14	TRBJ1-1	CASSQDPGREAFF	TGTGCCAGCAGCCAAGATCCGGGACGCGAAGCTTTCTTT
.	.	TRBV6-4	TRBJ2-1	CASSPRHMGGSYNEQFF	TGTGCCAGCAGTCCCCGCCACATGGGAGGCTCCTACAATGAGCAGTTCTTC
.	.	TRBV4-1	TRBJ2-5	CASSQDPGRETQYF	TGCGCCAGCAGCCAAGACCCCGGACGGGAGACCCAGTACTTC
.	.	TRBV1	TRBJ2-5	CTSSGEWGETQYF	TGCACCAGCAGCGGGGAGTGGGGAGAGACCCAGTACTTC
.	.	TRBV7-8	TRBJ1-2	CASSLRGDRGPGYGYTF	TGTGCCAGCAGCTTAAGGGGGGACCGGGGACCCGGCTATGGCTACACCTTC
.	TRBD1	TRBV25-1	TRBJ1-5	CASSGAGGRQPQHF	TGTGCCAGCAGTGGGGCAGGGGGGCGGCAGCCCCAGCATTTT
.	TRBD1	TRBV27	TRBJ2-7	CASSPRQGASYEQYF	TGTGCCAGCAGTCCCCGACAGGGGGCCTCCTACGAGCAGTACTTC
.	TRBD2	TRBV5-1	TRBJ2-2	CASSLGGGGTGELFF	TGCGCCAGCAGCTTGGGCGGGGGAGGCACCGGGGAGCTGTTTTTT
.	.	TRBV5-1	TRBJ2-2	CASSEQQGGSAGELFF	TGCGCCAGCAGCGAACAGCAGGGAGGCTCGGCCGGGGAGCTGTTTTTT
.	TRBD1	TRBV6-6	TRBJ2-7	CASRRTGPYEQYF	TGTGCCAGCAGGAGGACAGGCCCATACGAGCAGTACTTC
.	.	TRBV20-1	TRBJ2-7	CSAEGPYEQYF	TGCAGTGCCGAGGGGCCCTACGAGCAGTACTTC
.	.	TRBV2	TRBJ2-2	CASSGPGPGELFF	TGTGCCAGCAGTGGGCCGGGTCCCGGGGAGCTGTTTTTT
once	TRBD1	TRBV9	TRBJ2-3	CASNRGTSTDTQYF	TGTGCCAGCAACAGGGGCACCAGCACAGATACGCAGTATTTT
.	.	TRBV7-9	TRBJ1-1	CASSLDEGMEAFF	TGTGCCAGCAGCTTAGACGAGGGGATGGAAGCTTTCTTT
.	TRBD2	TRBV28	TRBJ2-1	CATLGDPGGNEQFF	TGTGCCACCCTGGGGGACCCCGGGGGGAATGAGCAGTTCTTC
.	.	TRBV19	TRBJ2-2	CAASGVAVNTGELFF	TGTGCGGCCTCCGGGGTAGCTGTGAACACCGGGGAGCTGTTTTTT
.	TRBD1	TRBV5-8	TRBJ1-1	CASSLGGQRETLFF	TGTGCCAGCAGCTTGGGGGGACAGAGGGAGACACTTTTCTTT
.	TRBD1	TRBV2	TRBJ2-2	CASRRQGNTGELFF	TGTGCCAGCAGGAGACAGGGCAACACCGGGGAGCTGTTTTTT
.	TRBD2	TRBV2	TRBJ2-1	CASSDASGRSYNEQFF	TGTGCCAGCAGTGATGCTAGCGGGAGATCCTACAATGAGCAGTTCTTC
.	.	TRBV2	TRBJ1-2	CASTYVPSAGYGYTF	TGTGCCAGCACCTACGTTCCCTCGGCAGGGTATGGCTACACCTTC
few	.	TRBV30	TRBJ2-7	CAWSVGGTASSAQYF	TGTGCCTGGAGTGTAGGGGGAACGGCATCTTCGGCGCAGTACTTC
.	.	TRBV28	TRBJ1-5	CASSPPLQNNQPQHF	TGTGCCAGCAGTCCCCCCCTGCAAAACAATCAGCCCCAGCATTTT
.	TRBD2	TRBV6-1	TRBJ2-7	CASSDTMWGLRNYEQYF	TGTGCCAGCAGTGACACCATGTGGGGACTAAGAAACTACGAGCAGTACTTC
.	.	TRBV5-1	TRBJ2-3	CASTPMGMGVSTDTQYF	TGCGCCAGCACCCCCATGGGTATGGGGGTGAGTACAGATACGCAGTATTTT
.	TRBD2	TRBV5-4	TRBJ2-1	CASSLGLAVWDEQFF	TGTGCCAGCAGCTTGGGGCTAGCGGTCTGGGATGAGCAGTTCTTC
.	TRBD2	TRBV5-8	TRBJ2-1	CASSATSYSNEQFF	TGTGCCAGCAGCGCGACTAGCTACTCCAATGAGCAGTTCTTC
.	TRBD2	TRBV2	TRBJ2-1	CASSEMPSGYNEQFF	TGTGCCAGCAGTGAAATGCCTAGCGGTTACAATGAGCAGTTCTTC
.	.	TRBV5-1	TRBJ2-1	CASTRTDRYNEQFF	TGCGCCAGCACACGAACGGACCGATACAATGAGCAGTTCTTC
.	.	TRBV27	TRBJ2-7	CASSLSSPPDEQYF	TGTGCCAGCAGTTTATCTTCGCCCCCTGACGAGCAGTACTTC
.	.	TRBV30	TRBJ1-5	CAWGVAGNQPQHF	TGTGCCTGGGGGGTTGCAGGCAATCAGCCCCAGCATTTT
.	TRBD1	TRBV19	TRBJ2-2	CASSDIYRGSTGELFF	TGTGCCAGTAGCGATATTTACAGGGGTTCCACCGGGGAGCTGTTTTTT
.	.	TRBV4-2	TRBJ2-5	CASSQRGGSGNQETQYF	TGTGCCAGCAGCCAGAGGGGGGGCAGCGGGAACCAAGAGACCCAGTACTTC
.	TRBD1	TRBV10-3	TRBJ2-5	CAISDKQGAGETQYF	TGTGCCATCAGTGACAAACAGGGGGCGGGAGAGACCCAGTACTTC
.	TRBD1	TRBV10-3	TRBJ2-7	CAISETGQGSEQYF	TGTGCCATCAGTGAAACGGGACAGGGTAGCGAGCAGTACTTC
.	TRBD1	TRBV6-6	TRBJ2-7	CASRRDRAVYEQYF	TGTGCCAGCAGACGGGACAGGGCAGTTTACGAGCAGTACTTC